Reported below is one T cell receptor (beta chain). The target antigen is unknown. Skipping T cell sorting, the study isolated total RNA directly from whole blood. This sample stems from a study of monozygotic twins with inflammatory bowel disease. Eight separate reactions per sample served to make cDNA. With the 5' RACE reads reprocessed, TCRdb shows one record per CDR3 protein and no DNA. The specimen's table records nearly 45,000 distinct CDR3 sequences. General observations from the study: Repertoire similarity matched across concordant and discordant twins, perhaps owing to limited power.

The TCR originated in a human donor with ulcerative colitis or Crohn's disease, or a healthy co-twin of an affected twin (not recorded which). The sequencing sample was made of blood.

The CDR3 protein is CASTRQGLSYEQYF. The chain is built from TRBV12-3 or TRBV12-4 and TRBJ2-7; TCRdb lists TRBD1, though no DNA is available to test this call. This CDR3 is built from 14 residues.